A selection of T cell receptor beta chains follows, all from one sample in a study of blood T cell repertoires in COVID-19. Measured with immunoSEQ multiplex PCR; TCRdb has only the in-frame clones, and not every one. The table has some 94,000 clones, approximately 87% seen once. The sample comprised peripheral blood. These receptors all come from a human donor in a cohort sampled during active COVID-19. Both conserved end residues are part of each CDR3. A D gene is named only where the DNA matches it firmly. A clone size is listed for some rows: how often the clone was seen (once, few, many), or a class if it is expanded.

V: TRBV5-6
size: -
J: TRBJ1-4
D: TRBD1
length: 18
CDR3: CASSWGGHRGRTNEKLFF
DNA: TGTGCCAGCAGCTGGGGCGGTCACAGGGGGCGAACTAATGAAAAACTGTTTTTT

V: TRBV27
size: -
J: TRBJ1-1
D: -
length: 13
CDR3: CASSLGRGAEAFF
DNA: TGTGCCAGCAGTTTGGGCCGGGGGGCTGAAGCTTTCTTT

V: TRBV14
size: -
J: TRBJ1-4
D: -
length: 14
CDR3: CASSHGGLEEKLFF
DNA: TGTGCCAGCAGCCACGGGGGTCTGGAGGAAAAACTGTTTTTT

V: TRBV5-4
size: -
J: TRBJ2-7
D: -
length: 15
CDR3: CASSLVEGVDDEQYF
DNA: TGTGCCAGCAGCTTGGTAGAGGGTGTGGACGACGAGCAGTACTTC

V: TRBV7-2
size: -
J: TRBJ2-2
D: -
length: 12
CDR3: CASSFYAGELFF
DNA: TGTGCCAGCAGCTTCTACGCCGGGGAGCTGTTTTTT

V: TRBV3-1/TRBV3-2
size: -
J: TRBJ2-5
D: TRBD2
length: 17
CDR3: CASSLKRTSGGEETQYF
DNA: TGTGCCAGCAGCCTAAAGAGGACTAGCGGGGGTGAAGAGACCCAGTACTTC

V: TRBV28
size: -
J: TRBJ2-7
D: TRBD2
length: 15
CDR3: CASSIGLAGGSEQYF
DNA: TGTGCCAGCAGTATCGGACTAGCGGGAGGGTCGGAGCAGTACTTC

V: TRBV19
size: -
J: TRBJ2-1
D: TRBD2
length: 15
CDR3: CASSVLAGRYNEQFF
DNA: TGTGCCAGTAGTGTATTAGCGGGAAGGTACAATGAGCAGTTCTTC

V: TRBV11-1
size: -
J: TRBJ1-4
D: -
length: 15
CDR3: CASSSQGSSNEKLFF
DNA: TGTGCCAGCAGCTCCCAGGGGAGCTCTAATGAAAAACTGTTTTTT

V: TRBV6-6
size: -
J: TRBJ2-3
D: TRBD2
length: 16
CDR3: CASVRRGGGSTDTQYF
DNA: TGTGCCAGCGTCCGCCGGGGCGGGGGGAGCACAGATACGCAGTATTTT

V: TRBV6-5
size: -
J: TRBJ1-1
D: -
length: 12
CDR3: CASSSGNTEAFF
DNA: TGTGCCAGCAGTTCGGGGAACACTGAAGCTTTCTTT

V: TRBV28
size: once
J: TRBJ2-5
D: -
length: 16
CDR3: CASSLIEGQGKETQYF
DNA: TGTGCCAGCAGTCTTATTGAAGGGCAGGGAAAGGAGACCCAGTACTTC

V: TRBV6-1
size: -
J: TRBJ2-5
D: -
length: 13
CDR3: CASSETSAETQYF
DNA: TGTGCCAGCAGTGAAACTAGTGCAGAGACCCAGTACTTC

V: TRBV6-2/TRBV6-3
size: -
J: TRBJ2-2
D: -
length: 17
CDR3: CASSYTEGTPNTGELFF
DNA: TGTGCCAGCAGCTATACAGAAGGGACTCCAAACACCGGGGAGCTGTTTTTT

V: TRBV11-2
size: -
J: TRBJ1-6
D: -
length: 12
CDR3: CASSFQVSPLHF
DNA: TGTGCCAGCAGCTTTCAGGTTTCACCCCTCCACTTT

V: TRBV28
size: -
J: TRBJ2-7
D: TRBD2
length: 16
CDR3: CASSNAAAGGRYEQYF
DNA: TGTGCCAGCAGTAACGCCGCAGCGGGAGGGAGATACGAGCAGTACTTC

V: TRBV2
size: -
J: TRBJ2-2
D: -
length: 15
CDR3: CASSAAGSRTGELFF
DNA: TGTGCCAGCAGTGCGGCAGGGTCGCGCACCGGGGAGCTGTTTTTT

V: TRBV6-4
size: once
J: TRBJ2-5
D: TRBD1
length: 16
CDR3: CASSETGTGGVETQYF
DNA: TGTGCCAGCAGTGAGACCGGGACAGGGGGCGTAGAGACCCAGTACTTC

V: TRBV19
size: -
J: TRBJ2-1
D: TRBD2
length: 15
CDR3: CASSPGTSGSNEQFF
DNA: TGTGCCAGTAGTCCAGGGACTAGCGGGAGCAATGAGCAGTTCTTC

V: TRBV6-5
size: -
J: TRBJ1-5
D: -
length: 13
CDR3: CASRRTGNQPQHF
DNA: TGTGCCAGCAGACGGACAGGCAATCAGCCCCAGCATTTT

V: TRBV19
size: -
J: TRBJ2-5
D: TRBD1
length: 16
CDR3: CASSPRDRGYQETQYF
DNA: TGTGCCAGTAGTCCTCGGGACAGGGGGTACCAAGAGACCCAGTACTTC

V: TRBV5-1
size: -
J: TRBJ2-3
D: TRBD1
length: 15
CDR3: CASSLGQGITDTQYF
DNA: TGCGCCAGCAGCTTGGGACAGGGGATCACAGATACGCAGTATTTT

V: TRBV3-1/TRBV3-2
size: -
J: TRBJ2-7
D: TRBD2
length: 15
CDR3: CASTSEVAGAREQYF
DNA: TGTGCCAGCACCTCAGAGGTAGCGGGGGCGCGGGAGCAGTACTTC

V: TRBV25-1
size: -
J: TRBJ2-7
D: TRBD1
length: 13
CDR3: CASSGGQSGEQYF
DNA: TGTGCCAGCAGTGGGGGACAGAGCGGCGAGCAGTACTTC

V: TRBV7-7
size: -
J: TRBJ2-5
D: TRBD1
length: 15
CDR3: CASSRQGLDQETQYF
DNA: TGTGCTAGCAGCAGACAGGGTTTGGACCAAGAGACCCAGTACTTC

V: TRBV4-3
size: -
J: TRBJ2-3
D: TRBD2
length: 17
CDR3: CASSQDWTSGSPDTQYF
DNA: TGCGCCAGCAGCCAAGATTGGACTAGCGGGAGCCCAGATACGCAGTATTTT

V: TRBV7-9
size: -
J: TRBJ1-2
D: -
length: 11
CDR3: CASSPDRGYTF
DNA: TGTGCCAGCAGCCCCGACAGGGGCTACACCTTC

V: TRBV5-5
size: -
J: TRBJ1-2
D: TRBD1
length: 14
CDR3: CASSPRQGTYGYTF
DNA: TGTGCCAGCAGCCCCAGACAGGGAACCTATGGCTACACCTTC

V: TRBV7-3
size: -
J: TRBJ2-2
D: TRBD2
length: 15
CDR3: CASHTSEMNTGELFF
DNA: TGTGCCAGCCACACTAGCGAAATGAACACCGGGGAGCTGTTTTTT

V: TRBV4-1
size: -
J: TRBJ2-2
D: -
length: 13
CDR3: CASSQESLAELFF
DNA: TGCGCCAGCAGCCAAGAATCACTAGCGGAGCTGTTTTTT

V: TRBV6-1
size: -
J: TRBJ1-1
D: -
length: 16
CDR3: CASSATGLQRDTEAFF
DNA: TGTGCCAGCAGTGCCACAGGGCTACAGAGGGACACTGAAGCTTTCTTT

V: TRBV18
size: -
J: TRBJ2-1
D: -
length: 12
CDR3: CASSQQGDEQFF
DNA: TGTGCCAGCTCACAACAGGGTGATGAGCAGTTCTTC

V: TRBV4-1
size: -
J: TRBJ2-2
D: TRBD1
length: 14
CDR3: CASSWDRGNGELFF
DNA: TGCGCCAGCAGCTGGGACAGGGGAAACGGGGAGCTGTTTTTT

V: TRBV7-9
size: -
J: TRBJ2-5
D: -
length: 11
CDR3: CASSSIETQYF
DNA: TGTGCCAGCAGCTCCATAGAGACCCAGTACTTC

V: TRBV30
size: -
J: TRBJ2-3
D: -
length: 13
CDR3: CAWSSGTPGPQYF
DNA: TGTGCCTGGAGTTCCGGGACACCGGGACCGCAGTATTTT

V: TRBV6-4
size: -
J: TRBJ2-5
D: TRBD2
length: 15
CDR3: CASSQSGNARETQYF
DNA: TGTGCCAGCAGTCAGAGCGGGAATGCTAGAGAGACCCAGTACTTC

V: TRBV5-6
size: -
J: TRBJ2-1
D: TRBD2
length: 16
CDR3: CASSLVAGGPWNEQFF
DNA: TGTGCCAGCAGCTTGGTTGCGGGAGGGCCGTGGAATGAGCAGTTCTTC

V: TRBV29-1
size: -
J: TRBJ1-2
D: -
length: 15
CDR3: CSVHGGRSGPYGYTF
DNA: TGCAGCGTTCACGGCGGGAGGTCCGGACCTTATGGCTACACCTTC

V: TRBV7-2
size: -
J: TRBJ2-3
D: TRBD2
length: 19
CDR3: CASSFSGTSGGPNTDTQYF
DNA: TGTGCCAGCAGCTTTTCAGGGACTAGCGGGGGCCCAAACACAGATACGCAGTATTTT

V: TRBV11-2
size: -
J: TRBJ2-7
D: -
length: 14
CDR3: CASSFRRGSYEQYF
DNA: TGTGCCAGCAGCTTTCGTCGCGGTTCCTACGAGCAGTACTTC

V: TRBV7-6
size: -
J: TRBJ1-6
D: TRBD1
length: 15
CDR3: CASSLGTGYNSPLHF
DNA: TGTGCCAGCAGCCTCGGGACAGGGTATAATTCACCCCTCCACTTT

V: TRBV28
size: -
J: TRBJ2-5
D: -
length: 15
CDR3: CASSSGSRYQETQYF
DNA: TGTGCCAGCAGCTCCGGGAGCCGTTACCAAGAGACCCAGTACTTC

V: TRBV28
size: -
J: TRBJ2-7
D: TRBD2
length: 15
CDR3: CASSGRVVALYEQYF
DNA: TGTGCCAGCAGCGGGAGGGTCGTGGCCCTCTACGAGCAGTACTTC

V: TRBV5-5
size: -
J: TRBJ1-5
D: TRBD1
length: 14
CDR3: CASSFDRENQPQHF
DNA: TGTGCCAGCAGCTTCGACAGGGAGAATCAGCCCCAGCATTTT

V: TRBV19
size: -
J: TRBJ2-5
D: -
length: 15
CDR3: CATKQGQSFQETQYF
DNA: TGTGCCACTAAGCAGGGACAATCTTTCCAAGAGACCCAGTACTTC

V: TRBV6-2/TRBV6-3
size: -
J: TRBJ2-7
D: -
length: 18
CDR3: CASSHTSSGEWRLYEQYF
DNA: TGTGCCAGCAGTCATACTAGTTCGGGGGAGTGGCGACTCTACGAGCAGTACTTC

V: TRBV28
size: -
J: TRBJ1-6
D: -
length: 18
CDR3: CASSPREVGIIFNSPLHF
DNA: TGTGCCAGCAGTCCACGGGAGGTTGGAATTATATTCAATTCACCCCTCCACTTT

V: TRBV6-2/TRBV6-3
size: -
J: TRBJ2-1
D: -
length: 15
CDR3: CASSHGTSGWNEQFF
DNA: TGTGCCAGCAGTCACGGGACATCGGGCTGGAATGAGCAGTTCTTC

V: TRBV21-1
size: once
J: TRBJ2-2
D: -
length: 14
CDR3: CASSPPLVSGELFF
DNA: TGTGCCAGCAGCCCACCACTAGTGTCCGGGGAGCTGTTTTTT

V: TRBV6-2/TRBV6-3
size: -
J: TRBJ2-1
D: TRBD2
length: 19
CDR3: CASSLLRTSGLHRDNEQFF
DNA: TGTGCCAGCAGTCTCCTGAGGACTAGCGGACTCCACAGGGACAATGAGCAGTTCTTC

V: TRBV2
size: few
J: TRBJ2-6
D: -
length: 13
CDR3: CASSDSTADVLTF
DNA: TGTGCCAGCAGTGACTCGACTGCGGATGTCCTGACTTTC

V: TRBV19
size: -
J: TRBJ2-3
D: -
length: 14
CDR3: CATRTLQGADTQYF
DNA: TGTGCCACTAGGACACTACAGGGAGCAGATACGCAGTATTTT

V: TRBV3-1/TRBV3-2
size: -
J: TRBJ2-5
D: -
length: 15
CDR3: CASSQPLRPGETQYF
DNA: TGTGCCAGCAGCCAGCCCTTGAGGCCTGGAGAGACCCAGTACTTC